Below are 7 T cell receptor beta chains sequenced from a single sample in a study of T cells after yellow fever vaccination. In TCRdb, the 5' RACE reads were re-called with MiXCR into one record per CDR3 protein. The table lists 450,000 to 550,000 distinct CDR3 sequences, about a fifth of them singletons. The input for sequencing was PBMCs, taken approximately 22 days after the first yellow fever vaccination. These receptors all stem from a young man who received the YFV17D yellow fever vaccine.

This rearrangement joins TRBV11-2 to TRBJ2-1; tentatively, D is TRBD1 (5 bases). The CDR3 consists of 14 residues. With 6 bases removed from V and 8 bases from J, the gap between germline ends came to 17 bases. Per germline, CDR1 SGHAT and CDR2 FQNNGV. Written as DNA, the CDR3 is TGTGCCAGCAGACGGCCGTGGGGCTGGGATGAGCAGTTCTTC. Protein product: CASRRPWGWDEQFF. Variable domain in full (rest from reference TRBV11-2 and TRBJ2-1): EAGVAQSPRYKIIEKRQSVAFWCNPISGHATLYWYQQILGQGPKLLIQFQNNGVVDDSQLPKDRFSAERLKGVDSTLKIQPAKLEDSAVYLCASRRPWGWDEQFFGPGTRLTVL.

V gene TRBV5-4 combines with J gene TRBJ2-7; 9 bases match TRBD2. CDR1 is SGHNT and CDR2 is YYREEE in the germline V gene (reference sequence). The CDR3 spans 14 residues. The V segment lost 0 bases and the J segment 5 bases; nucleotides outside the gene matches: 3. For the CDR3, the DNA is TGTGCCAGCAGCTTGGGCGGGGGGGGACACGAGCAGTACGTC. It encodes CASSLGGGGHEQYV.

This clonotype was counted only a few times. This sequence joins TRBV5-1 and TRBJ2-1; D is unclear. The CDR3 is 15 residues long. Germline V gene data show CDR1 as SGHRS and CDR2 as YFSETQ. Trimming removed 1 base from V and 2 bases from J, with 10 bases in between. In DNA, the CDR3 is TGCGCCAGCAGCTTGTCGGATAGTACCTACAATGAGCAGTTCTTC. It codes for CASSLSDSTYNEQFF.

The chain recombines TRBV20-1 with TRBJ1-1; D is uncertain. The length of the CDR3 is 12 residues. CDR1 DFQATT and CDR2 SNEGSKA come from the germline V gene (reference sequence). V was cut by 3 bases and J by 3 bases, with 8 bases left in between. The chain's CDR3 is CSASLRDTEAFF. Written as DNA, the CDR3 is TGCAGTGCTAGTCTGCGAGACACTGAAGCTTTCTTT.

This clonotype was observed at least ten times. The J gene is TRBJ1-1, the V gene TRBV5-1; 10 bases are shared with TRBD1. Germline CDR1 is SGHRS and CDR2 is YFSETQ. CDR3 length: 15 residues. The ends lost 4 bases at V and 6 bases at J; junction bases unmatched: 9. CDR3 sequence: CASSPGTGAGAEAFF. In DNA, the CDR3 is TGCGCCAGCAGCCCGGGGACAGGGGCCGGGGCTGAAGCTTTCTTT.

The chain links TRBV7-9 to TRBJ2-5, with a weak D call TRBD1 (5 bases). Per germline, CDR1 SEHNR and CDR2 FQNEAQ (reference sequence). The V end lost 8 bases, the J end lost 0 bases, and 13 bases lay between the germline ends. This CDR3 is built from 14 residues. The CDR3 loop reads CASQGRSNQETQYF. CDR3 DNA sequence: TGTGCCAGCCAGGGCAGGTCGAACCAAGAGACCCAGTACTTC.

The DNA for the CDR3 is TGCAGTGCTAGAGCGGATAGCTCCTACAATGAGCAGTTCTTC. This codes for CSARADSSYNEQFF. V usage is TRBV20-1 and J usage is TRBJ2-1, with no clear D. CDR1 is DFQATT and CDR2 is SNEGSKA in the germline V gene (reference sequence). V was cut by 1 base and J by 0 bases, with 7 bases left in between. The CDR3 has 14 residues.